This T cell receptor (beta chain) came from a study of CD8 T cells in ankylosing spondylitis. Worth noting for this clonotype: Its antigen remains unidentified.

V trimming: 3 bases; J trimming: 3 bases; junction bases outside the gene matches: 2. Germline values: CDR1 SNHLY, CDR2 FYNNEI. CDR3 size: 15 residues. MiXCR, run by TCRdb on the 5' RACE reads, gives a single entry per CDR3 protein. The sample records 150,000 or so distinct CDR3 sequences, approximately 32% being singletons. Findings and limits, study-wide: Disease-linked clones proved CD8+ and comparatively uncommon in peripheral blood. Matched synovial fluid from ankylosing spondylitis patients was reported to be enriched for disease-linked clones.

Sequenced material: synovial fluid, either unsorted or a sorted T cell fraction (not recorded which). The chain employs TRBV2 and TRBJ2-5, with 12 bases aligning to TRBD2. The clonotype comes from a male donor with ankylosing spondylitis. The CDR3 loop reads CASSETSGGKETQYF. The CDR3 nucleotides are TGTGCCAGCAGTGAGACTAGCGGGGGAAAAGAGACCCAGTACTTC.